One and the same sample provided the 2 T cell receptor beta chains below, sequenced in a study of shared clonotypes between healthy human individuals. Measured with immunoSEQ multiplex PCR; TCRdb has only the in-frame clones, and not every one. The top ten hold roughly 0.13% of the sample, which has 2 million to 2.5 million clones, 90% to 96% seen once. The sample comprised naive CD4+ T cells sorted from blood. Subset: CD45RA+ positively selected. The receptors were gathered from a young man in good health.

V and J are TRBV12-5 and TRBJ2-3, with no clear D. The CDR3 contains 16 residues. Per germline, CDR1 LGHNT and CDR2 FRNRAP. The V gene lost 0 bases and the J gene lost 4 bases, with 14 bases spanning the gap. The CDR3 nucleotides are TGTGCTAGTGGTTTGGTACTGGGCTATAACGCAGATACGCAGTATTTT. Its protein is CASGLVLGYNADTQYF.

This CDR3 reads CASSLYGRDETQYF. The CDR3 DNA is TGCGCCAGCTCACTGTACGGGAGAGATGAGACCCAGTACTTC. The chain uses TRBV5-1 and TRBJ2-5; a possible D gene is TRBD2 (6 bases). The CDR3 loop spans 14 amino acids. Looked up from germline, CDR1 is SGHRS and CDR2 is YFSETQ. V was cut by 7 bases and J by 5 bases, with 18 bases left in between.